Listed here are 30 T cell receptor beta chains from one sample, sequenced in a study of blood T cells in healthy people across ages. A second PCR of 7 to 11 cycles used a sample-barcoded 5' primer and a J-beta primer mix. One entry per CDR3 protein results from TCRdb running MiXCR on the 5' RACE reads. This sample yields 590,000 or so distinct CDR3 sequences, of which 25% to 35% are seen a single time; 15% to 17% belongs to the top ten. Input material: blood. The receptors shown here come from a woman of 80 years or more in good health.

V and J are TRBV19 and TRBJ2-1; tentatively, D is TRBD1 or TRBD2 (6 bases each). Trimming shortened V by 6 bases and J by 5 bases, and 17 bases separated the two germline ends. The CDR3 runs 15 residues. CDR1 is LNHDA, CDR2 SQIVND, per germline (reference sequence). CDR3 sequence: CASRDLGGRNNEQFF. In DNA form, the CDR3 reads TGTGCCAGTAGGGACCTAGGGGGGCGAAACAATGAGCAGTTCTTC. The variable domain in full, completed from reference TRBV19 and TRBJ2-1, reads DGGITQSPKYLFRKEGQNVTLSCEQNLNHDAMYWYRQDPGQGLRLIYYSQIVNDFQKGDIAEGYSVSREKKESFPLTVTSAQKNPTAFYLCASRDLGGRNNEQFFGPGTRLTVL.

This clonotype was recorded once. This sequence joins TRBV4-1 and TRBJ1-4; tentative D call: TRBD1 (6 bases). Trimming stripped 0 bases from V and 7 bases from J, with 18 bases between. Germline V gives CDR1 MGHRA, CDR2 YSYEKL. This CDR3 region has 17 residues. CDR3 in DNA: TGCGCCAGCAGCCAAGATACCTGGATTGGGGGCGGTGAAAAACTGTTTTTT. Translation: CASSQDTWIGGGEKLFF.

This clonotype was picked up many times. This chain uses TRBV6-2 or TRBV6-3 with TRBJ2-5; D unresolved. The V and J ends lost 6 bases and 0 bases respectively, with 8 bases between them. Germline loops: CDR1 MNHEY, CDR2 SVGEGT. The CDR3 runs 13 residues. CDR3 sequence (DNA): TGTGCCAGCAGCAGATTGTACCAAGAGACCCAGTACTTC. It yields the protein CASSRLYQETQYF.

This clonotype was recorded at least ten times. The gene calls are TRBV4-1 and TRBJ1-5; D gene ambiguous. There are 14 residues in the CDR3. Per germline, CDR1 MGHRA and CDR2 YSYEKL. The germline V and J ends were trimmed by 1 base and 8 bases, with 12 bases remaining between them. The CDR3: CASSQGAVVKPQHF. Here the CDR3 DNA reads TGCGCCAGCAGCCAAGGGGCGGTAGTGAAGCCCCAGCATTTT.

This clonotype was seen many times. The CDR3 here is CASSPPRFNYEQYF. The CDR3, as DNA: TGTGCCAGCTCACCCCCTAGGTTTAACTACGAGCAGTACTTC. The genes are TRBV18 and TRBJ2-7, with unresolved D. The germline CDR1 and CDR2 sequences are KGHSH and LQKENI. Between the trimmed V and J ends, which lost 3 bases and 3 bases, there was a span of 12 bases. CDR3 length equals 14 residues.

J is TRBJ2-7 and V is TRBV27; 7 bases line up with TRBD1. Unmatched junction bases numbered 6, after V lost 5 bases and J lost 2 bases. Germline V gene sequence: CDR1 MNHEY, CDR2 SMNVEV (reference sequence). This CDR3 comprises 14 residues. The chain's CDR3 is CASSPKGTAYEQYF. The CDR3 nucleotides read TGTGCCAGCAGTCCCAAAGGGACAGCCTACGAGCAGTACTTC.

This clonotype was observed many times. The chain's CDR3 is CASSYVLAGGPDTQYF. The CDR3 coding sequence is TGTGCCAGCAGTTACGTGCTAGCGGGGGGGCCGGATACGCAGTATTTT. The rearrangement joins TRBV6-5 to TRBJ2-3, with TRBD2 matching 12 bases. The V gene's germline CDR1 is MNHEY and CDR2 SVGAGI. The CDR3 has 16 residues. The J segment lost 6 bases and the V segment lost 2 bases, leaving 6 bases of the junction unmatched.

This clonotype was seen more than once but under ten times. The chain carries TRBV12-3 or TRBV12-4 and TRBJ2-2, with D perhaps given as TRBD1 or TRBD2 (6 bases each). V lost 2 bases and J 3 bases, leaving 10 bases between the germline ends. This CDR3 is 15 amino acids long. CDR3 nucleotides: TGTGCCAGCAGTTTACTCCGGGGGCACACCGGGGAGCTGTTTTTT. This encodes CASSLLRGHTGELFF.

For the CDR3, the DNA is TGTGCCAGCTCACCCGCGGGATCTCACGTCTACGAGCAGTACTTC. Protein sequence: CASSPAGSHVYEQYF. The chain employs TRBV18 and TRBJ2-7; D possibly corresponds to TRBD2 (6 bases). The germline gives CDR1 KGHSH, CDR2 LQKENI. V was cut by 3 bases and J by 3 bases, with 15 bases left in between. The CDR3 is 15 residues long.

This clonotype was found many times. The J gene is TRBJ2-3, the V gene TRBV4-3; maybe TRBD2 (5 bases). Germline-derived CDR1 and CDR2 are LGHNA and YSLEER. The V gene lost 0 bases and the J gene lost 11 bases, with 12 bases spanning the gap. The CDR3 is made up of 13 amino acids. Written as DNA, the CDR3 is TGCGCCAGCAGCCAAGATGGAGGTCTCGGGCAGTATTTT. This translates into CASSQDGGLGQYF.

The chain carries TRBV11-3 and TRBJ2-1, with D possibly TRBD2 on 6 matching bases. This CDR3 is built from 17 residues. Germline loops: CDR1 SGHNT, CDR2 YENEEA. V was trimmed by 5 bases and J by 7 bases, leaving 24 bases between them. The CDR3 DNA sequence: TGTGCCAGCAGCGCCCGGGGCGGGGACTCACCTGGGAATGAGCAGTTCTTC. It yields the protein CASSARGGDSPGNEQFF.

The chain employs TRBV7-9 and TRBJ2-1; 8 nucleotides agree with TRBD2. Germline V gene sequence: CDR1 SEHNR, CDR2 FQNEAQ (reference sequence). Trimming at V came to 5 bases and at J to 6 bases, leaving 9 bases not matched to a gene. This CDR3 spans 15 amino acids. CDR3 nucleotide sequence: TGTGCCAGCAGCCCAGCGGGAGTTTCAATCAATGAGCAGTTCTTC. The encoded protein is CASSPAGVSINEQFF.

The table lists this clonotype with a few counts. This sequence joins TRBV20-1 and TRBJ1-1, with 9 nucleotides matching TRBD1. Germline V CDR1 and CDR2: DFQATT, SNEGSKA (reference sequence). This CDR3 spans 15 amino acids. V shed 0 bases and J 10 bases; nucleotides not matched to a gene: 12. Written as DNA, the CDR3 is TGCAGTGCTAGAGATAGCCCCGGGACAGGGATGTCAGCTTTCTTT. It encodes CSARDSPGTGMSAFF.

This clonotype was recorded at least ten times. The rearrangement joins TRBV5-1 to TRBJ2-3, with 7 bases identical to TRBD1. The CDR3 sequence is 13 residues long. CDR1 SGHRS and CDR2 YFSETQ come from the germline V gene. After removal of 6 bases from V and 1 base from J, the junction contained 2 bases not matched to a gene. The CDR3 sequence: CASTTGGTDTQYF. CDR3 DNA: TGCGCCAGCACAACAGGGGGCACAGATACGCAGTATTTT. Full variable domain (missing parts from reference TRBV5-1 and TRBJ2-3): KAGVTQTPRYLIKTRGQQVTLSCSPISGHRSVSWYQQTPGQGLQFLFEYFSETQRNKGNFPGRFSGRQFSNSRSEMNVSTLELGDSALYLCASTTGGTDTQYFGPGTRLTVL.

CDR3 DNA sequence: TGTGCCAGCAGCTTAGCGGGGACAGGGGGCTTGAGCGGCTACACCTTC. It codes for CASSLAGTGGLSGYTF. The chain employs TRBV7-9 and TRBJ1-2, with 12 positions matching TRBD1. V lost 0 bases and J lost 8; bases outside the gene matches: 7. Germline V lookup: CDR1 SEHNR, CDR2 FQNEAQ (reference sequence). The CDR3 runs to 16 residues. Complete variable domain (other parts from reference TRBV7-9 and TRBJ1-2): DTGVSQNPRHKITKRGQNVTFRCDPISEHNRLYWYRQTLGQGPEFLTYFQNEAQLEKSRLLSDRFSAERPKGSFSTLEIQRTEQGDSAMYLCASSLAGTGGLSGYTFGSGTRLTVV.

This clonotype appeared a few times. The gene calls are TRBV5-6 and TRBJ1-2; 7 bases align to TRBD1. CDR1 is SGHDT and CDR2 is YYEEEE in the germline V gene. V was pared by 0 bases and J by 4 bases, with 6 bases of the junction left unmatched. This CDR3 is built from 15 residues. CDR3 residues: CASSLVGDRSYGYTF. The CDR3 bases are TGTGCCAGCAGCTTGGTGGGGGACAGAAGCTATGGCTACACCTTC.

This clonotype has just a few counts. A much larger clone lies a single base off, so this may be a read error. The CDR3 nucleotides read TGTACCAGCAGGGGGAACACCGGGGAGCTGTTTTTT. The encoded protein is CTSRGNTGELFF. This chain connects TRBV7-3 to TRBJ2-2; a possible D gene is TRBD1 (6 bases). Germline CDR1 and CDR2: SGHTA and FQGTGA. The CDR3 totals 12 residues.

The CDR3 is CASSLGDRGRSQPQHF. The CDR3 coding sequence is TGTGCCAGCAGTTTAGGGGACAGGGGGCGAAGTCAGCCCCAGCATTTT. The rearrangement uses TRBV28 and TRBJ1-5, with 12 bases aligning to TRBD1. Germline loops: CDR1 MDHEN, CDR2 SYDVKM. V was pared by 2 bases and J by 6 bases, with 5 bases of the junction left unmatched. This CDR3 contains 16 residues.

V is TRBV5-6 and J is TRBJ1-5, with TRBD1 identical over 10 bases. Germline V lookup: CDR1 SGHDT, CDR2 YYEEEE. This CDR3 spans 21 amino acids. Unmatched junction bases numbered 20, after V lost 0 bases and J lost 5 bases. The CDR3 here is CASSLEISRSRDRGLHQPQHF. CDR3 sequence (DNA): TGTGCCAGCAGCTTGGAAATCAGCCGGTCGCGGGACAGGGGCCTCCATCAGCCCCAGCATTTT.

This chain links TRBV2 with TRBJ1-6; 10 nucleotides align to TRBD1. The germline gives CDR1 SNHLY, CDR2 FYNNEI. The CDR3 is 14 amino acids. Germline trimming cut 5 bases from V and 11 bases from J; bases unmatched to any gene: 6. CDR3 sequence: CASSLDRGSPPLHF. Written as DNA, the CDR3 is TGTGCCAGCAGTCTGGACAGGGGGAGCCCACCCCTCCACTTT. Full variable domain (remainder filled in from reference TRBV2 and TRBJ1-6): EPEVTQTPSHQVTQMGQEVILRCVPISNHLYFYWYRQILGQKVEFLVSFYNNEISEKSEIFDDQFSVERPDGSNFTLKIRSTKLEDSAMYFCASSLDRGSPPLHFGNGTRLTVT.

On this clonotype itself: This could be a read error, since a much larger clone is one nucleotide away. The rearrangement links TRBV9 to TRBJ2-7; D unresolved. The CDR3 runs 15 residues. Germline V lookup: CDR1 SGDLS, CDR2 YYNGEE. Here the CDR3 DNA reads TGTGTCAGCAGCCCGGGTGCTGCACAGTCCTACGAGCAGTACTTC. Its protein is CVSSPGAAQSYEQYF. Full variable domain (rest looked up from reference TRBV9 and TRBJ2-7): DSGVTQTPKHLITATGQRVTLRCSPRSGDLSVYWYQQSLDQGLQFLIQYYNGEERAKGNILERFSAQQFPDLHSELNLSSLELGDSALYFCVSSPGAAQSYEQYFGPGTRLTVT.

This clonotype showed up many times. The J gene is TRBJ2-7, the V gene TRBV29-1; D is unclear. The V end was cut by 4 bases, the J end by 2 bases, with 9 bases between. The germline CDR1 and CDR2 sequences are SQVTM and ANQGSEA. The CDR3 runs to 12 residues. The CDR3 reads CSVADGTYEQYF. CDR3 DNA: TGCAGCGTTGCCGACGGAACCTACGAGCAGTACTTC.

As to this clonotype: A much larger clone lies a single base off, so this may be a read error. V is TRBV20-1 and J is TRBJ2-1; no definite D call. This CDR3 has 14 amino acids. V was shortened by 5 bases and J by 11 bases, with 22 bases between the two germline ends. Per the germline V gene, CDR1 is DFQATT and CDR2 is SNEGSKA (reference sequence). CDR3 residues: CSAPNRPPRNKQFF. For the CDR3, the DNA is TGCAGTGCTCCCAACCGCCCGCCGAGGAATAAGCAGTTCTTC.

On this clonotype: A much larger clone lies one base from this, so it may be a read error. The chain recombines TRBV20-1 with TRBJ2-5; D is ambiguous. Trimming left V 1 base short and J 11 bases short, with 14 bases between. This CDR3 is built from 12 residues. Germline loops: CDR1 DFQATT, CDR2 SNEGSKA (reference sequence). This CDR3 is CSARGQHDEQYF. DNA of the CDR3: TGCAGTGCTAGAGGGCAACACGATGAGCAGTACTTC.

Ten or more counts support this clonotype. The chain is built from TRBV7-9 and TRBJ2-7, with a weak D call TRBD1 (5 bases). The CDR3 is made up of 16 amino acids. Germline V gives CDR1 SEHNR, CDR2 FQNEAQ (reference sequence). Trimming left V 4 bases short and J 0 bases short, with 16 bases between. The CDR3 nucleotides read TGTGCCAGCAGCTCAATGGGGCCTTCTGGCTCCTACGAGCAGTACTTC. It yields the protein CASSSMGPSGSYEQYF.

The chain uses TRBV20-1 and TRBJ1-6, with unresolved D. Germline lookup yields CDR1 DFQATT and CDR2 SNEGSKA (reference sequence). The V end lost 0 bases, the J end lost 17 bases, and 11 bases lay between the germline ends. The CDR3 is 11 residues long. In DNA form, the CDR3 reads TGCAGTGCTAGAGATTACCCGATTATCCACTTT. Translation: CSARDYPIIHF.

Concerning this clonotype: A single base separates this from a much larger clone, so it may be a read error. The chain combines TRBV2 with TRBJ1-2, with 7 bases aligning to TRBD1. CDR3 length: 14 amino acids. Germline V CDR1 and CDR2: SNHLY, FYNNEI. CDR3 region: CASSLGQPNYDYTF. The DNA for the CDR3 is TGTGCCAGCAGCCTGGGACAGCCTAACTATGACTACACCTTC.

This clonotype was observed many times. This chain joins TRBV5-1 and TRBJ2-1; 8 nucleotides align to TRBD1. This CDR3 is 13 amino acids long. Per germline, CDR1 SGHRS and CDR2 YFSETQ. Losses at the gene ends were 6 bases for V and 4 bases for J; bases not matched to a gene: 3. CDR3 bases: TGCGCCAGCATCGGACAGGGATACAATGAGCAGTTCTTC. Protein sequence: CASIGQGYNEQFF. The entire variable domain, with the rest obtained from reference TRBV5-1 and TRBJ2-1, is as follows: KAGVTQTPRYLIKTRGQQVTLSCSPISGHRSVSWYQQTPGQGLQFLFEYFSETQRNKGNFPGRFSGRQFSNSRSEMNVSTLELGDSALYLCASIGQGYNEQFFGPGTRLTVL.

This chain uses TRBV20-1 with TRBJ2-5; a possible D gene is TRBD1 (6 bases). Per germline, CDR1 DFQATT and CDR2 SNEGSKA (reference sequence). Trimming took 8 bases from V and 1 from J, leaving 8 bases between them. This CDR3 contains 11 residues. In DNA form, the CDR3 reads TGCAGTCCGGACAGCCAAGAGACCCAGTACTTC. Translating it yields CSPDSQETQYF.

This clonotype was detected a few times. This chain links TRBV20-1 with TRBJ1-1; 7 nucleotides agree with TRBD1. Germline trimming cut 5 bases from V and 0 bases from J; bases unmatched to any gene: 6. The CDR3 totals 14 residues. Germline values: CDR1 DFQATT, CDR2 SNEGSKA (reference sequence). CDR3 bases: TGCAGTGCTGATCCGGGACAGTTGAACACTGAAGCTTTCTTT. Its translation is CSADPGQLNTEAFF.